Each of the 11 T cell receptor beta chains below was sequenced from the same sample in a study of human T cells and chemical hapten exposure. From the RACE reads, TCRdb called clonotypes with MiXCR, one entry per CDR3 protein. Counted here are 360,000 or so distinct CDR3 sequences, around 6% occurring once; the ten biggest clones make up approximately 5.4%. Time point given: patch test 2, 6 weeks after DPC sensitization. The treatment here: therapeutic diphenylcyclopropenone sensitization with weekly scalp DPC. This specimen consisted of whole blood, obtained in connection with sensitization to the hapten diphenylcyclopropenone (DPC). All receptors come from a woman under 30 with alopecia areata. Some clones in this sample may be carry-over from other donors' samples.

Ten or more counts support this clonotype. This chain uses TRBV6-2 or TRBV6-3 with TRBJ2-2, with 7 bases aligning to TRBD1. The J segment lost 1 base and the V segment lost 5 bases, leaving 7 bases of the junction unmatched. Germline V gives CDR1 MNHEY, CDR2 SVGEGT. The CDR3 sequence is 16 residues long. CDR3 amino acids: CASSGGQIRNTGELFF. DNA of the CDR3: TGTGCCAGCAGTGGGGGACAGATAAGGAACACCGGGGAGCTGTTTTTT.

The genes are TRBV6-2 or TRBV6-3 and TRBJ1-2; possible D gene TRBD1, 5 bases. CDR1 is MNHEY and CDR2 is SVGEGT in the germline V gene. The CDR3 totals 15 residues. Trimming removed 6 bases at V and 0 bases at J, with 14 bases between. CDR3 region: CASRPGQQANYGYTF. CDR3 DNA sequence: TGTGCCAGCAGACCTGGACAACAAGCTAACTATGGCTACACCTTC.

This clonotype was detected ten times or more. The CDR3 region has the DNA TGTGCTAGTGGTATTGACGGGGTCTCCTATAATTCACCCCTCCACTTT. Encoded protein: CASGIDGVSYNSPLHF. V is TRBV12-5 and J is TRBJ1-6; unclear D gene. This CDR3 region has 16 residues. V was shortened by 5 bases and J by 0 bases, with 11 bases between the two germline ends. Germline V gene data show CDR1 as LGHNT and CDR2 as FRNRAP.

This clonotype was counted at least ten times. The rearrangement joins TRBV10-3 to TRBJ2-3; D unresolved. Germline loops: CDR1 ENHRY, CDR2 SYGVKD. With 0 bases removed from V and 3 bases from J, the gap between germline ends came to 10 bases. The CDR3 sequence is 15 residues long. CDR3 amino acids: CAISESKLGTDTQYF. Written as DNA, the CDR3 is TGTGCCATCAGTGAGTCGAAATTGGGTACAGATACGCAGTATTTT.

The V call is TRBV12-3 or TRBV12-4, the J call TRBJ1-1; D is unresolved. The CDR3 has 14 amino acids. The V gene lost 2 bases and the J gene lost 1 base, with 8 bases spanning the gap. CDR3 residues: CASSLNSPNTEAFF. The DNA of the CDR3 is TGTGCCAGCAGTTTAAATAGCCCGAACACTGAAGCTTTCTTT.

This clonotype was seen only a few times. V and J are TRBV4-1 and TRBJ1-5; D unclear. The length of the CDR3 is 13 residues. Deletions cut 1 base from V and 5 bases from J, with 6 bases between. Per germline, CDR1 MGHRA and CDR2 YSYEKL. The CDR3 here is CASSQVVYQPQHF. The CDR3 nucleotides read TGCGCCAGCAGCCAAGTAGTTTATCAGCCCCAGCATTTT.

The CDR3 here is CASSPSPSPLHF. The CDR3 DNA follows: TGTGCCAGCAGCCCTAGTCCCTCACCCCTCCACTTT. The chain carries TRBV12-3 or TRBV12-4 and TRBJ1-6; no reliable D call. This CDR3 has 12 amino acids. V was shortened by 6 bases and J by 10 bases, with 10 bases between the two germline ends.

In its sample, this clonotype was seen many times. V usage is TRBV28 and J usage is TRBJ2-1; D not resolved. The CDR3 is 14 amino acids. V lost 5 bases, J lost 5 bases, and 13 bases lay in between. Germline V gene data show CDR1 as MDHEN and CDR2 as SYDVKM. The CDR3 DNA is TGTGCCAGCAGTGTGACTGACGGAAACAATGAGCAGTTCTTC. It encodes CASSVTDGNNEQFF.

This clonotype was observed a few times. The chain uses TRBV6-5 and TRBJ1-6, with D perhaps TRBD1 (5 bases). Deletions cut 5 bases from V and 7 bases from J, with 9 bases between. Per the germline V gene, CDR1 is MNHEY and CDR2 is SVGAGI. The CDR3 length is 13 residues. The CDR3 reads CASSRGENSPLHF. The DNA for the CDR3 is TGTGCCAGCAGTCGAGGGGAGAATTCACCCCTCCACTTT.

This clonotype was observed many times. This chain links TRBV7-2 with TRBJ2-3, with 7 bases aligning to TRBD1. With V trimmed by 0 bases and J by 3 bases, 0 bases remained unmatched. The CDR3 runs to 14 residues. Looked up from germline, CDR1 is SGHTA and CDR2 is FQGNSA. The CDR3 here is CASSLATGTDTQYF. The CDR3, as DNA: TGTGCCAGCAGCTTAGCGACAGGGACAGATACGCAGTATTTT.

This clonotype was counted only a few times. V usage is TRBV4-3 and J usage is TRBJ2-7; the D is unclear. This CDR3 is built from 14 residues. CDR1 is LGHNA and CDR2 is YSLEER in the germline V gene. V was pared by 4 bases and J by 3 bases, with 13 bases between. CDR3 sequence (DNA): TGCGCCAGCAGCCCCGCCCGTTATGGCTACGAGCAGTACTTC. It is translated as CASSPARYGYEQYF.